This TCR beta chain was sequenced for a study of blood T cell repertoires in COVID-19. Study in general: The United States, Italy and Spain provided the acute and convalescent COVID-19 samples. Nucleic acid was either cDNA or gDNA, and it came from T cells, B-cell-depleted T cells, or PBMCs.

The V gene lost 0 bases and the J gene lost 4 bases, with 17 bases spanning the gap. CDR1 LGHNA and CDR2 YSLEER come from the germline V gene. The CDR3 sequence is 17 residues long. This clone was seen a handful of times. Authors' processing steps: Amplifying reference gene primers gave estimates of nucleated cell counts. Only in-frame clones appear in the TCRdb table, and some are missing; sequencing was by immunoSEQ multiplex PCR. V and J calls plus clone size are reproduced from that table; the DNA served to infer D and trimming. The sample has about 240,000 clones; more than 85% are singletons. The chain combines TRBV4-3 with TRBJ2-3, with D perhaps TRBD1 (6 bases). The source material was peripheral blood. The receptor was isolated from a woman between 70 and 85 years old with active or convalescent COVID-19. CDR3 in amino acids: CASSQDWGRLGSDTQYF. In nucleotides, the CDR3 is TGCGCCAGCAGCCAAGATTGGGGGCGGTTGGGGTCAGATACGCAGTATTTT.